This T cell receptor (beta chain) was profiled in a study of regulatory T cells in long-lasting Graves disease. General observations from the study: TRBV28, TRBJ1-2 and TRBJ2-5 were favored in persistent disease.

Time point denoted: newly diagnosed GD, antithyroid drugs for less than 3 months. The authors made the TCR library using RNA they extracted from PBMCs. An endocrinology department located in Xi'an, China, was where the patients came from. Arm-PCR with iRepertoire HTBI primers amplified the CDR3 regions for these TCR beta libraries. TCRdb re-called the multiplex PCR reads with MiXCR, one entry per CDR3 protein. Among some 340,000 distinct CDR3 sequences, approximately 10% were seen once, and the ten largest hold approximately 20%. V shed 0 bases, J shed 7 bases, and the junction held 6 bases outside the gene matches. The CDR3 runs 15 residues. Per the germline V gene, CDR1 is DFQATT and CDR2 is SNEGSKA (reference sequence). The table lists this clonotype with many counts. As yet, its antigen is unknown. This sample was also put to use in a study of T cells in Graves' hyperthyroidism and ophthalmopathy. From that report: Across 18 months, stable Graves' hyperthyroidism was marked by no progression to ophthalmopathy.

Sequenced material: peripheral blood mononuclear cells (PBMCs), taken at new diagnosis, from a patient treated with antithyroid drugs. This receptor was identified in a woman in her late teens or twenties with Graves disease. The gene calls are TRBV20-1 and TRBJ2-1; 10 bases agree with TRBD2. CDR3 nucleotide sequence: TGCAGTGCTAGAGACCCGGGACTAGCGACAAATGAGCAGTTCTTC. It translates to CSARDPGLATNEQFF.